Presented here are 4 T cell receptor beta chains from one specimen sequenced in a study of blood T cell repertoires in COVID-19. Here immunoSEQ multiplex PCR was the method, and the copy in TCRdb shows in-frame clones only, minus some. The table has 28,000 or so clones, roughly 88% seen once. Sequences were obtained from peripheral blood. The receptors stem from a man in his sixties with COVID-19, enrolled during active disease.

The chain employs TRBV5-8 and TRBJ2-7; TRBD2 matches 12 bases. Germline trimming cut 0 bases from V and 7 bases from J; bases unmatched to any gene: 5. CDR3 length: 15 amino acids. Looked up from germline, CDR1 is SGHTS and CDR2 is YDEGEE. This CDR3 reads CASSLGLAGAREQYF. The DNA for the CDR3 is TGTGCCAGCAGCTTGGGACTAGCGGGAGCGCGGGAGCAGTACTTC.

The V gene is TRBV27, the J gene TRBJ2-1, with 8 bases matching TRBD2. V trimming: 6 bases; J trimming: 0 bases; junction bases outside the gene matches: 7. This CDR3 comprises 16 residues. CDR1 and CDR2 (germline): MNHEY, SMNVEV (reference sequence). The CDR3 reads CASRPGGGISYNEQFF. DNA for the CDR3: TGTGCCAGCAGGCCCGGGGGGGGGATCTCCTACAATGAGCAGTTCTTC.

V gene TRBV10-1 combines with J gene TRBJ2-3; D may be TRBD2 (5 bases). Trimming left V 3 bases short and J 1 base short, with 14 bases between. Germline CDR1 WNHNN, CDR2 SYGVQD (reference sequence). The CDR3 runs to 16 residues. Here the CDR3 reads CASSDNRGGGTDTQYF. The DNA of the CDR3 is TGCGCCAGCAGTGATAACCGGGGTGGTGGCACAGATACGCAGTATTTT.

The gene calls are TRBV3-1 (or the pseudogene TRBV3-2) and TRBJ1-1, with a possible D match to TRBD1 (5 bases). This CDR3 has 14 amino acids. The V end was cut by 3 bases, the J end by 1 base, with 9 bases between. CDR1 and CDR2 from the germline V gene are LGHDT and YNNKEL (reference sequence). The CDR3 sequence is CASSHLGRNTEAFF. As DNA, the CDR3 is TGTGCCAGCAGCCACCTGGGGCGGAACACTGAAGCTTTCTTT.